The 29 T cell receptor beta chains given below trace back to one sample, sequenced in a study of blood T cells in healthy people across ages. With a J-beta primer mix and a sample-barcoded 5' primer, a second PCR ran roughly 7 to 11 cycles. TCRdb re-called the 5' RACE reads through MiXCR, storing one row per CDR3 protein. The sample has about 1,800,000 distinct CDR3 sequences; about 30% are singletons. Sequencing was carried out using blood. Receptors originate from a woman between 25 and 40 years old in good health.

The gene calls are TRBV20-1 and TRBJ2-6; D is undetermined. Germline CDR1 DFQATT, CDR2 SNEGSKA (reference sequence). CDR3 length: 13 amino acids. The CDR3 spells CRAPSSGANVLTF. CDR3 nucleotide sequence: TGCAGGGCCCCTTCCTCTGGGGCCAACGTCCTGACTTTC.

This clonotype occurred many times. The chain is built from TRBV20-1 and TRBJ2-5; 8 nucleotides align to TRBD2. Trimming at V came to 6 bases and at J to 0 bases, leaving 12 bases not matched to a gene. The V gene's germline CDR1 is DFQATT and CDR2 SNEGSKA (reference sequence). CDR3 size: 16 residues. CDR3 residues: CSAPSGVAGYQETQYF. The CDR3 coding sequence is TGCAGTGCCCCGTCGGGGGTAGCGGGATACCAAGAGACCCAGTACTTC.

This clonotype has only a few counts. Sequence at one end of the junction differs from germline and may be a read error. In DNA, the CDR3 is TGCAGTACTCCGGGACAGGGCTCCTACGGGCAGTACTTC. Translation gives CSTPGQGSYGQYF. This rearrangement joins TRBV20-1 to TRBJ2-7; 9 bases are a match to TRBD1. CDR3 length: 13 residues. CDR1 and CDR2 from the germline V gene are DFQATT and SNEGSKA (reference sequence).

As regards this clonotype: Since a much larger clone is just one base distant, this may be a read error. V is TRBV10-1 and J is TRBJ2-4; TRBD2 aligns across 7 bases. Germline V lookup: CDR1 WNHNN, CDR2 SYGVQD (reference sequence). Germline trimming cut 4 bases from V and 13 bases from J; bases unmatched to any gene: 16. The CDR3 runs to 15 residues. The CDR3 DNA follows: TGCGCCAGCAGTGTCTTGTTGCGGGAGATGAATGAGCAGTACTTC. It codes for CASSVLLREMNEQYF.

The rearrangement uses TRBV4-2 and TRBJ2-2; TRBD2 matches at 10 bases. V trimming: 2 bases; J trimming: 7 bases; junction bases outside the gene matches: 7. This CDR3 is built from 16 residues. Germline loops: CDR1 LGHNA, CDR2 YNFKEQ. The CDR3, as DNA: TGTGCCAGCAGCCAACCGGGACTAGCGAGGGTCGGGGAGCTGTTTTTT. It yields the protein CASSQPGLARVGELFF.

Notes on this clonotype: The junction shows a germline mismatch at one end, possibly a read error. The rearrangement uses TRBV11-2 and TRBJ2-1, with D perhaps matching TRBD2 (5 bases). This CDR3 has 13 amino acids. CDR1 is SGHAT, CDR2 FQNNGV, per germline. In nucleotides, the CDR3 is TGTGCCAGCGGCTTACAGCTAGCCTATGAGCAGTTCTTC. It translates to CASGLQLAYEQFF.

V usage is TRBV4-3 and J usage is TRBJ2-7; D gene uncertain. This CDR3 has 14 amino acids. The V end lost 0 bases, the J end lost 4 bases, and 10 bases lay between the germline ends. Germline values: CDR1 LGHNA, CDR2 YSLEER. CDR3 amino acids: CASSQDIGQYEQYF. The CDR3 DNA follows: TGCGCCAGCAGCCAAGATATTGGGCAGTACGAGCAGTACTTC.

In its sample, this clonotype was seen many times. The chain joins TRBV7-9 to TRBJ2-1; D may correspond to TRBD1 or TRBD2 (5 bases each). V shed 0 bases and J shed 11 bases, with 8 bases lying between them. The CDR3 sequence is 12 residues long. Germline CDR1 reads SEHNR; CDR2 reads FQNEAQ (reference sequence). This chain's CDR3 is CASSLAGRKQFF. The CDR3 nucleotides read TGTGCCAGCAGCTTAGCGGGACGGAAGCAGTTCTTC.

V and J are TRBV7-3 and TRBJ2-1, with 10 bases lining up with TRBD1. J gave up 7 bases and V 8 bases, and 5 bases lay outside the gene matches. Germline V gives CDR1 SGHTA, CDR2 FQGTGA. The CDR3 is made up of 13 amino acids. CDR3 bases: TGTGCCAGCTCTGACAGGGGGCTTAATGAGCAGTTCTTC. Encoded protein: CASSDRGLNEQFF. The full variable domain, its missing parts supplied by reference TRBV7-3 and TRBJ2-1, is GAGVSQTPSNKVTEKGKYVELRCDPISGHTALYWYRQSLGQGPEFLIYFQGTGAADDSGLPNDRFFAVRPEGSVSTLKIQRTERGDSAVYLCASSDRGLNEQFFGPGTRLTVL.

This clonotype was counted between two and nine times. The chain is built from TRBV4-1 and TRBJ2-1; 9 nucleotides match TRBD2. The length of the CDR3 is 17 residues. Germline assignment: CDR1 MGHRA and CDR2 YSYEKL. J gave up 2 bases and V 5 bases, and 10 bases lay outside the gene matches. DNA for the CDR3: TGCGCCAGCAGCGAATCGCCTAGCGGGAAAGCCTACAATGAGCAGTTCTTC. Amino acids: CASSESPSGKAYNEQFF.

This clonotype was detected only a few times. V and J are TRBV24-1 and TRBJ2-4; no clear D gene. Trimming took 9 bases from V and 0 from J, leaving 17 bases between them. The CDR3 runs 16 residues. Germline V gene lookup returns CDR1 KGHDR and CDR2 SFDVKD. In DNA form, the CDR3 reads TGTGCCACCGCTATTACGGTCCTCATAGCCAAAAACATTCAGTACTTC. The encoded protein is CATAITVLIAKNIQYF.

This clonotype was seen once. V and J are TRBV7-3 and TRBJ2-5; D perhaps matches TRBD2 (6 bases). Germline loops: CDR1 SGHTA, CDR2 FQGTGA. The CDR3 is 15 amino acids. With 4 bases removed from V and 0 bases from J, the gap between germline ends came to 12 bases. The DNA of the CDR3 is TGTGCCAGCAGCTCGGGACTCACGTACCAAGAGACCCAGTACTTC. It translates to CASSSGLTYQETQYF. Combining the CDR3 with reference TRBV7-3 and TRBJ2-5 gives the whole variable domain GAGVSQTPSNKVTEKGKYVELRCDPISGHTALYWYRQSLGQGPEFLIYFQGTGAADDSGLPNDRFFAVRPEGSVSTLKIQRTERGDSAVYLCASSSGLTYQETQYFGPGTRLLVL.

This clonotype was observed once. This chain links TRBV10-3 with TRBJ2-5, with 8 bases aligning to TRBD2. Germline CDR1 ENHRY, CDR2 SYGVKD. The CDR3 contains 13 residues. The ends lost 3 bases at V and 11 bases at J; junction bases unmatched: 8. The CDR3 DNA reads TGTGCCATCAGTGATCAACCGGGACTAGGGCAGTACTTC. The encoded protein is CAISDQPGLGQYF.

The rearrangement uses TRBV28 and TRBJ2-1; 10 bases align to TRBD1. Trimming at V came to 6 bases and at J to 4 bases, leaving 6 bases not matched to a gene. This CDR3 is 15 amino acids long. Germline V lookup: CDR1 MDHEN, CDR2 SYDVKM. CDR3 bases: TGTGCCAGCAGGGGGAGGGACAGGGGTTACAATGAGCAGTTCTTC. Translating it yields CASRGRDRGYNEQFF.

The chain uses TRBV2 and TRBJ2-5; D gene ambiguous. This CDR3 is 14 amino acids long. The V end lost 0 bases, the J end lost 7 bases, and 12 bases lay between the germline ends. The germline gives CDR1 SNHLY, CDR2 FYNNEI. The CDR3 sequence: CASSEAGPWATQYF. The CDR3, as DNA: TGTGCCAGCAGTGAAGCTGGACCCTGGGCGACCCAGTACTTC.

This clonotype was detected a few times. This rearrangement joins TRBV12-3 or TRBV12-4 to TRBJ2-2; tentative D call: TRBD1 (8 bases). The V end was cut by 6 bases, the J end by 4 bases, with 15 bases between. The CDR3 loop spans 15 amino acids. The CDR3 protein is CASSLTGEGTGELFF. The DNA of the CDR3 is TGTGCCAGCAGCCTGACAGGGGAGGGCACCGGGGAGCTGTTTTTT.

The genes are TRBV5-1 and TRBJ2-7, with D tentatively TRBD1 or TRBD2 (5 bases each). CDR3 length: 16 amino acids. The germline V and J ends were trimmed by 0 bases and 2 bases, with 15 bases remaining between them. CDR1 is SGHRS, CDR2 YFSETQ, per germline. This CDR3 is CASSLGTPGPAYEQYF. In nucleotides, the CDR3 is TGCGCCAGCAGCTTGGGGACACCGGGACCTGCCTACGAGCAGTACTTC.

The chain employs TRBV27 and TRBJ1-6; D might be TRBD1 (6 bases). Per germline, CDR1 MNHEY and CDR2 SMNVEV (reference sequence). There are 16 residues in the CDR3. V lost 3 bases and J lost 4, with 13 bases in between. The CDR3 sequence: CASSFHDRRYNSPLHF. In DNA, the CDR3 is TGTGCCAGCAGTTTTCACGACAGGCGGTATAATTCACCCCTCCACTTT.

J is TRBJ2-3 and V is TRBV12-3 or TRBV12-4, with D tentatively TRBD1 (5 bases). V lost 2 bases and J 2 bases, leaving 11 bases between the germline ends. CDR3 size: 15 residues. CDR3 in amino acids: CASSLFGATTDTQYF. CDR3 DNA sequence: TGTGCCAGCAGTTTATTTGGGGCCACCACAGATACGCAGTATTTT.

CDR3: CATSRAPGDTQYF. For the CDR3, the DNA is TGTGCCACCAGCAGAGCACCAGGGGATACCCAGTACTTC. This chain uses TRBV15 with TRBJ2-5, with D tentatively TRBD1 (6 bases). The germline V gene encodes CDR1 LNHNV and CDR2 YYDKDF (reference sequence). With 1 base removed from V and 8 bases from J, the gap between germline ends came to 11 bases. This CDR3 has 13 amino acids.

Points on this clonotype: Mismatch with germline at one junction end may stem from a read error. This chain joins TRBV7-2 and TRBJ1-2, with TRBD1 as a possible D gene (5 bases). The germline V gene encodes CDR1 SGHTA and CDR2 FQGNSA. CDR3 length: 16 amino acids. CDR3 sequence (DNA): TGTGACAGCAGCCCCGGAGGAGGGGCGGCGAGCTATGGCTACACCTTC. This codes for CDSSPGGGAASYGYTF.

Concerning this clonotype: One junction end disagrees with the germline gene, perhaps due to a read error. The rearrangement uses TRBV7-2 and TRBJ2-1; unclear D gene. Germline CDR1 is SGHTA and CDR2 is FQGNSA. This CDR3 has 15 residues. CDR3 DNA: TGTGCCGGCAGCTTACCGGGTCAGGCGTCAAATGAGCAGTTCTTC. This translates into CAGSLPGQASNEQFF. The full variable domain, rest sourced from reference TRBV7-2 and TRBJ2-1, is GAGVSQSPSNKVTEKGKDVELRCDPISGHTALYWYRQSLGQGLEFLIYFQGNSAPDKSGLPSDRFSAERTGGSVSTLTIQRTQQEDSAVYLCAGSLPGQASNEQFFGPGTRLTVL.

In the case of this clonotype: A read error is possible here, since a much larger clone lies one base away. V is TRBV2 and J is TRBJ2-1, with D hard to call. The CDR3 loop spans 11 amino acids. Germline CDR1 is SNHLY and CDR2 is FYNNEI. CDR3 sequence (DNA): TGTACCAGCAGTGGCGGCCCAGAGCAGTTCTTC. Its protein product is CTSSGGPEQFF.

The gene calls are TRBV10-3 and TRBJ1-1; perhaps TRBD1 as D (5 bases). The CDR3 loop spans 13 amino acids. The V end was cut by 11 bases, the J end by 1 base, with 14 bases between. The germline gives CDR1 ENHRY, CDR2 SYGVKD. CDR3 protein: CAVSGTQNTEAFF. Written as DNA, the CDR3 is TGTGCCGTTTCCGGGACGCAGAACACTGAAGCTTTCTTT.

This chain links TRBV20-1 with TRBJ2-7; D may be TRBD1 (6 bases). CDR3 size: 15 residues. Germline V gives CDR1 DFQATT, CDR2 SNEGSKA (reference sequence). V lost 5 bases to trimming and J lost 1 base, with 18 bases between them. CDR3 bases: TGCAGTGCTCCTGAACAGGGTACCTTATCCTACGAGCAGTACTTC. Protein sequence: CSAPEQGTLSYEQYF.

Only one count was recorded for this clonotype. The chain carries TRBV9 and TRBJ2-2; D is perhaps TRBD2 (6 bases). The CDR3 loop spans 15 amino acids. V was trimmed by 4 bases and J by 6 bases, leaving 16 bases between them. In germline, CDR1 is SGDLS, CDR2 YYNGEE. The CDR3 DNA is TGTGCCAGCAGCCCTAGAACTAGCTGGGCCGGGGAGCTGTTTTTT. Its translation: CASSPRTSWAGELFF.

This clonotype was seen a handful of times. The chain carries TRBV12-3 or TRBV12-4 and TRBJ2-3; 13 bases are shared with TRBD2. Trimming at V came to 9 bases and at J to 9 bases, leaving 9 bases not matched to a gene. The CDR3 runs to 14 residues. The CDR3: CASSSGTSGVTQYF. The CDR3, as DNA: TGTGCCAGTAGCTCCGGGACTAGCGGGGTGACGCAGTATTTT.

This clonotype was counted a few times. V is TRBV14 and J is TRBJ2-7; TRBD2 is a possible D gene (5 bases). Trimming pared 0 bases from V and 5 bases from J, leaving 17 bases between. CDR3 size: 16 residues. Germline V gene data show CDR1 as SGHDN and CDR2 as FVKESK. CDR3 nucleotide sequence: TGTGCCAGCAGCCAAGATTGGACGAGGGTTCAGGACGAGCAGTACTTC. Translating gives CASSQDWTRVQDEQYF.

This clonotype was counted at least ten times. CDR3 amino acids: CASSVRDPKASEQYF. In nucleotides, the CDR3 is TGTGCCAGCAGCGTCCGGGACCCCAAGGCGTCCGAGCAGTACTTC. The chain combines TRBV7-6 with TRBJ2-7; D is tentatively TRBD1 or TRBD2 (5 bases each). The CDR3 totals 15 residues. Germline V gene data show CDR1 as SGHVS and CDR2 as FNYEAQ. Between the trimmed V and J ends, which lost 5 bases and 6 bases, there was a span of 20 bases.